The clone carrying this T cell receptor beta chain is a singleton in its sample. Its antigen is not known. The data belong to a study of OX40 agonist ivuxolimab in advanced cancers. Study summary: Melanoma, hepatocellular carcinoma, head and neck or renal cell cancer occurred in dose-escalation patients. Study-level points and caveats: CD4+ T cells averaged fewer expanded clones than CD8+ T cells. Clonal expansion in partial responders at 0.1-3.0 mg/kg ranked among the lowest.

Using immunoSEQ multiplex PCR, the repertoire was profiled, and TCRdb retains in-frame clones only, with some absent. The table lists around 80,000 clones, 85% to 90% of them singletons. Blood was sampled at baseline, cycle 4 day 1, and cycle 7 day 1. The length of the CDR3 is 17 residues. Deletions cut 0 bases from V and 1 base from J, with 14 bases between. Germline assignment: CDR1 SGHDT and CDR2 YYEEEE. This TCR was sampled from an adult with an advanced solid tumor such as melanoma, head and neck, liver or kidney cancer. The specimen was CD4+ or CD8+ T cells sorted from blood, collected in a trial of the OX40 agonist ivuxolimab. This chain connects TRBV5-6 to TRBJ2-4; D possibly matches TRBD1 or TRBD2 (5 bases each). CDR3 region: CASSLDRGFAAKNIQYF. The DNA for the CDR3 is TGTGCCAGCAGCTTGGACCGGGGCTTCGCGGCCAAAAACATTCAGTACTTC.